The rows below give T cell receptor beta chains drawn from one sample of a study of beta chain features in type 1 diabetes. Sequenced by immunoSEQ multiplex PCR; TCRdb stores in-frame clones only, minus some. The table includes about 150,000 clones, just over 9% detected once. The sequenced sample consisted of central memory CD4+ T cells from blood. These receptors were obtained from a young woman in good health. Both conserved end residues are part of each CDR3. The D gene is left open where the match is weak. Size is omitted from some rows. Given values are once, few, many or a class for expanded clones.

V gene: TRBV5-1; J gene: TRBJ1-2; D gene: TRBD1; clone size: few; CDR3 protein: CASNRDSPPYGGYTF; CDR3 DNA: TGCGCCAGCAACCGGGACAGCCCGCCTTATGGGGGCTACACCTTC
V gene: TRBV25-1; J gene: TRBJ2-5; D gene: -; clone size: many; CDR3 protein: CASSATAGQTQYF; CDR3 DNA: TGTGCCAGCAGTGCCACTGCGGGGCAGACCCAGTACTTC
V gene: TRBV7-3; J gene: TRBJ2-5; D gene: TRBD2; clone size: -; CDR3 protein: CASSSLGRANQETQYF; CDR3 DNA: TGTGCCAGCAGCAGCCTAGGGAGGGCGAACCAAGAGACCCAGTACTTC
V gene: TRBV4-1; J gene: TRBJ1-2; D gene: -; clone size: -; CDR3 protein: CASSQAPTGTYGYTF; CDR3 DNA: TGCGCCAGCAGCCAAGCTCCGACAGGCACCTATGGCTACACCTTC
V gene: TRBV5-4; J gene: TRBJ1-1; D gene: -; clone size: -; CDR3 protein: CALTKRDRDTEAFF; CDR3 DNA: TGTGCCCTCACGAAGAGGGATCGGGACACTGAAGCTTTCTTT
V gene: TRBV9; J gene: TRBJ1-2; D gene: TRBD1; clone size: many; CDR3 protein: CASSVMEAGGNGYTF; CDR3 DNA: TGTGCCAGCAGCGTAATGGAGGCAGGGGGAAATGGCTACACCTTC
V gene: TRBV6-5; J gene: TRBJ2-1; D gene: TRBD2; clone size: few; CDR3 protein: CASSVVAGGLFF; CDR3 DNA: TGTGCCAGCAGCGTGGTAGCGGGGGGCCTGTTCTTC
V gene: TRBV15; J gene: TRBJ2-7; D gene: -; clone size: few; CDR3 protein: CATSRDLAATSYEQYF; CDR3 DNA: TGTGCCACCAGCAGAGATCTGGCGGCCACTTCCTACGAGCAGTACTTC
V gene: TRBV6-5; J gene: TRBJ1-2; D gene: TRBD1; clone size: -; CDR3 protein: CASSTDGTGGYGYTF; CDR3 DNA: TGTGCCAGCAGTACAGATGGGACAGGGGGCTATGGCTACACCTTC
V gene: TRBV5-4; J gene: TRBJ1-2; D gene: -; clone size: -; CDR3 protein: CASSQDNYGYTF; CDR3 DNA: TGTGCCAGCAGTCAGGATAACTATGGCTACACCTTC
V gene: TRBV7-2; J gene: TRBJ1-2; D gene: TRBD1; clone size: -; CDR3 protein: CASSFIATGINYGYTF; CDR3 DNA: TGTGCCAGCAGCTTCATAGCGACAGGGATTAACTATGGCTACACCTTC
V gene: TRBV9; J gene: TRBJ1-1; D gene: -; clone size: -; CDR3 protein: CASSYREGAEAFF; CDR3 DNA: TGTGCCAGCAGCTACCGGGAGGGGGCTGAAGCTTTCTTT
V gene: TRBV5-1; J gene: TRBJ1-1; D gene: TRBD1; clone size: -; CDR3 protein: CASSLRGGSTEAFF; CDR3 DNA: TGCGCCAGCAGCTTACGAGGGGGCAGCACTGAAGCTTTCTTT
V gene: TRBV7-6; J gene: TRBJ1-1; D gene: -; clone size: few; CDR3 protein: CASSFQWNTEAFF; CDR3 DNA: TGTGCCAGCAGCTTTCAGTGGAACACTGAAGCTTTCTTT
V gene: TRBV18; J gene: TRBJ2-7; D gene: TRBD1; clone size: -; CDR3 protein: CASSPYGTGDKQYF; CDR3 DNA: TGTGCCAGCTCACCCTACGGGACAGGGGACAAGCAGTACTTC
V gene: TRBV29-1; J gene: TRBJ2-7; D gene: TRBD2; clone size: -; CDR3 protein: CSVEGGTVDSGRIYEQYF; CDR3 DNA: TGCAGCGTTGAAGGTGGGACAGTAGATAGCGGGAGAATCTACGAGCAGTACTTC
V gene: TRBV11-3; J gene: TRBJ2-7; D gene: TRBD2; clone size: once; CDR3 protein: CASSPTSGATYEQYF; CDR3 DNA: TGTGCCAGCAGCCCGACTAGCGGTGCAACCTACGAGCAGTACTTC
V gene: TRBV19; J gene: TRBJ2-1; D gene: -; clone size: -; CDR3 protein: CASAPARGPFYNEQFF; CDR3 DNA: TGTGCCAGTGCCCCGGCGCGGGGGCCTTTTTACAATGAGCAGTTCTTC
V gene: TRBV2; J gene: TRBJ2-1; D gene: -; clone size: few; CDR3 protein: CASTTGYEQFF; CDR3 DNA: TGTGCCAGCACCACAGGGTACGAGCAGTTCTTC
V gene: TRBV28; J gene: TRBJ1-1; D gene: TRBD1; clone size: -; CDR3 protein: CASIIAGGWTEAFF; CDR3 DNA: TGTGCCAGCATCATTGCAGGGGGATGGACTGAAGCTTTCTTT
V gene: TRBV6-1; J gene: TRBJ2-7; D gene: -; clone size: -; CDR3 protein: CASSENTEPREQYF; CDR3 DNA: TGTGCCAGCAGTGAGAATACAGAGCCAAGGGAGCAGTACTTC
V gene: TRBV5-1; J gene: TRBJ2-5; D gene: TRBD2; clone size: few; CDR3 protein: CASSLGLAGVSETQYF; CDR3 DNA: TGCGCCAGCAGCTTGGGACTAGCGGGAGTAAGTGAGACCCAGTACTTC
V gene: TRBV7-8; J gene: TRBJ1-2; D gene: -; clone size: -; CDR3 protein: CASSIAGDYGYTF; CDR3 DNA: TGTGCCAGCAGTATAGCCGGGGACTATGGCTACACCTTC
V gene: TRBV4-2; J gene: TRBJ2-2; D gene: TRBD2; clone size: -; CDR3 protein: CASSQGLADTGELFF; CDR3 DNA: TGTGCCAGCAGCCAAGGACTAGCGGACACCGGGGAGCTGTTTTTT
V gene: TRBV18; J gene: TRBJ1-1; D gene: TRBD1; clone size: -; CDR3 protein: CASSPGSGQGASNTEAFF; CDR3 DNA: TGTGCCAGCTCACCAGGGAGCGGACAGGGGGCCTCGAACACTGAAGCTTTCTTT
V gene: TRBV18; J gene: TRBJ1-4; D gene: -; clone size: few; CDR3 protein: CASSPRERRPANEKLFF; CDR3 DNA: TGTGCCAGCTCGCCCCGGGAACGACGTCCAGCTAATGAAAAACTGTTTTTT
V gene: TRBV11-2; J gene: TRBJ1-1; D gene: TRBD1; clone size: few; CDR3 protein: CASSQSGDREAFF; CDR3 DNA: TGTGCCAGCAGCCAATCGGGGGACAGAGAAGCTTTCTTT
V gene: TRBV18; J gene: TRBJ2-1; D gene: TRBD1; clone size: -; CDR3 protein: CASSPQGQTNNEQFF; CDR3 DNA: TGTGCCAGCTCACCACAGGGACAGACGAACAATGAGCAGTTCTTC
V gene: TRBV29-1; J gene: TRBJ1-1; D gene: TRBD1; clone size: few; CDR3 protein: CSVLRQGSGNTEAFF; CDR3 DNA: TGCAGCGTTTTGAGACAGGGGAGTGGGAACACTGAAGCTTTCTTT
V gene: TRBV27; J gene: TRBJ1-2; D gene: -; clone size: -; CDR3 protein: CASTAKASGGYTF; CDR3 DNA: TGTGCCAGCACTGCGAAAGCCTCCGGGGGCTACACCTTC
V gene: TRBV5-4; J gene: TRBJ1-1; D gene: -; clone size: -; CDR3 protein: CASSALTEAFF; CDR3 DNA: TGTGCCAGCAGCGCGTTGACTGAAGCTTTCTTT
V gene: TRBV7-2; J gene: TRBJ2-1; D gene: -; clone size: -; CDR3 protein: CASGTQTGVEQFF; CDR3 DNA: TGTGCCAGCGGTACTCAAACAGGTGTTGAGCAGTTCTTC
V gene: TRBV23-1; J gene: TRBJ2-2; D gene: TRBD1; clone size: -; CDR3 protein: CASSQRDRLKANTGELFF; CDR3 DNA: TGCGCCAGCAGTCAAAGGGACAGGTTGAAAGCAAACACCGGGGAGCTGTTTTTT
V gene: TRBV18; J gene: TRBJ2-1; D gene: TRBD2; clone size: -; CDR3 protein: CASSPGTSGSNEQFF; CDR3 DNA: TGTGCCAGCTCACCCGGGACTAGCGGGAGTAATGAGCAGTTCTTC
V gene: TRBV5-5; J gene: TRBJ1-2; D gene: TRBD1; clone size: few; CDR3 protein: CASSLGAGTGVPGYGYTF; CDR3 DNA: TGTGCCAGCAGCTTGGGGGCCGGGACAGGGGTGCCTGGGTATGGCTACACCTTC
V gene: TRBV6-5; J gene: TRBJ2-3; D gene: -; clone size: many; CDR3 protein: CASSSTGDTQYF; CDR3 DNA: TGTGCCAGCAGTTCCACCGGAGATACGCAGTATTTT
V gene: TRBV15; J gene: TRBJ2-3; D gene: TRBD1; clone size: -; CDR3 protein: CATSPPGTEDTQYF; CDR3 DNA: TGTGCCACCAGCCCTCCCGGGACAGAGGATACGCAGTATTTT
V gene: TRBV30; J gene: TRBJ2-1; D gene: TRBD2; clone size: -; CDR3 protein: CAWSRTSASYNEQFF; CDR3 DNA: TGTGCCTGGAGTCGAACTAGCGCTTCCTACAATGAGCAGTTCTTC
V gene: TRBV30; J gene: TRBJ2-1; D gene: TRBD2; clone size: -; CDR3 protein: CAYRTSFNEQFF; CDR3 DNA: TGTGCCTATCGGACTAGCTTCAATGAGCAGTTCTTC
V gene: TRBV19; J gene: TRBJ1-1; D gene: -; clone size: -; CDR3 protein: CASTHANALEAFF; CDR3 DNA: TGTGCCAGTACTCATGCCAATGCGCTGGAAGCTTTCTTT
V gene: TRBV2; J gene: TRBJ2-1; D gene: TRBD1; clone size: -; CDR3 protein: CASRRDRVGNEQFF; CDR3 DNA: TGTGCCAGCAGACGGGACAGGGTTGGCAATGAGCAGTTCTTC
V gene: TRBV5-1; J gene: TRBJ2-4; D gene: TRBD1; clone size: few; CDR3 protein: CASSQGVGQGLRIQYF; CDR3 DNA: TGCGCCAGCAGCCAGGGGGTGGGACAGGGTTTACGCATTCAGTACTTC
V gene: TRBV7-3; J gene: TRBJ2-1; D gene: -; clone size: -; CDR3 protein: CASSPRGAGEQFF; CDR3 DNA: TGTGCCAGCAGCCCCCGGGGGGCGGGGGAGCAGTTCTTC
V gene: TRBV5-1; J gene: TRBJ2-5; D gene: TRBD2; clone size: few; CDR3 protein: CASSLAGTSGQETQYF; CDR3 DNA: TGCGCCAGCAGCTTAGCCGGGACTAGCGGGCAAGAGACCCAGTACTTC
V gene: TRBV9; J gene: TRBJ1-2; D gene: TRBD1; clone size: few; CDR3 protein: CASTGLTGVDYGYTF; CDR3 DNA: TGTGCCAGCACCGGATTGACAGGGGTGGACTATGGCTACACCTTC